This note documents a single T cell receptor beta chain sequence. Deletions cut 5 bases from V and 0 bases from J, with 19 bases between. CDR3 length: 17 residues. Germline loops: CDR1 GTSNPN, CDR2 SVGIG (reference sequence). This entry belongs to a study of shared T cell receptors in the human thymus. This table comes from immunoSEQ multiplex PCR, and its TCRdb copy is limited to in-frame clones, with some not included. Among more than 550,000 clones listed, 70% to 90% were seen once. These records were also assigned to another study, of human thymus T cells. That publication notes: The sample donors, healthy Finnish infants, were having corrective surgery for congenital heart defects. The thymus tissue came from resections taken during corrective heart surgery. Thymic and blood repertoires showed apparently biased V and J gene usage.

Sequenced: thymocytes. This clonotype was sampled from a girl under three years old with a congenital heart defect. This chain links TRBV30 with TRBJ1-4; no clear D. The CDR3 sequence: CAWRVQFRPPTNEKLFF. CDR3 in DNA: TGTGCCTGGCGGGTTCAGTTTAGGCCTCCAACTAATGAAAAACTGTTTTTT.